This entry concerns a single T cell receptor (beta chain). This sample is part of a study of blood T cells in healthy people across ages. Donors each provided around 9 milliliters of peripheral blood. PCR was performed a second time for roughly 6 to 12 cycles using a sample-barcoded 5' primer and a J-beta primer mix. MiXCR, applied by TCRdb to the 5' RACE reads, yields one record per CDR3 protein. Of 1,300,000 or so distinct CDR3 sequences in the sample, roughly 59% were seen once. The sequence was collected from a man younger than 35 in good health. The sequenced material came from blood.

The CDR3 nucleotides are TGTGCCACTACGACGAGACAGGGTGAGCAGTTCTTC. This encodes CATTTRQGEQFF. This chain links TRBV19 with TRBJ2-1; 7 bases line up with TRBD1. The CDR3 has 12 residues. With 10 bases clipped from V and 9 bases from J, the junction kept 9 bases outside the gene matches. Germline V gives CDR1 LNHDA, CDR2 SQIVND (reference sequence).